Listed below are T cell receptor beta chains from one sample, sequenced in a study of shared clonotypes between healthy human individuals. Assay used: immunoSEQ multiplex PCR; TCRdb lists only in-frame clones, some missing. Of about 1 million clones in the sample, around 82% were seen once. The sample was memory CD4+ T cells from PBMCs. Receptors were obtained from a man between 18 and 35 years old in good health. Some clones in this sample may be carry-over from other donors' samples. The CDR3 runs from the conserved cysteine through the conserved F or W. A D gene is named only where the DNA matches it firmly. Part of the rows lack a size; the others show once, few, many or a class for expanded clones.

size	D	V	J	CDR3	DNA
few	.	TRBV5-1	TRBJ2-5	CASSPGQGYQETQYF	TGCGCCAGCAGCCCGGGGCAGGGGTACCAAGAGACCCAGTACTTC
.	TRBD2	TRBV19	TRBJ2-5	CASSIGLAGGSGFETQYF	TGTGCCAGTAGTATAGGACTAGCGGGAGGTTCGGGTTTCGAGACCCAGTACTTC
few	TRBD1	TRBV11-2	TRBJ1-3	CASSHNRGSGNTIYF	TGTGCCAGCAGCCACAACAGGGGCTCTGGAAACACCATATATTTT
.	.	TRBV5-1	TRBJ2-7	CASSLAGAGVEQYF	TGCGCCAGCAGCTTGGCGGGGGCAGGCGTCGAGCAGTACTTC
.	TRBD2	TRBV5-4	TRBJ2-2	CASSPGGLAGYSNTGELFF	TGTGCCAGCAGCCCCGGAGGCCTAGCGGGATACTCGAACACCGGGGAGCTGTTTTTT
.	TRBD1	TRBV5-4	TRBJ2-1	CASSPTGGLRNEQFF	TGTGCCAGCAGCCCTACAGGGGGCCTTCGGAATGAGCAGTTCTTC
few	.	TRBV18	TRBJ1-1	CASSPGGQDTEAFF	TGTGCCAGCTCACCAGGAGGGCAGGACACTGAAGCTTTCTTT
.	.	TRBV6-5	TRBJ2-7	CASSPGVVAYEQYF	TGTGCCAGCAGTCCCGGGGTAGTAGCCTACGAGCAGTACTTC
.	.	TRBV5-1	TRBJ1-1	CASSFVEGNTEAFF	TGCGCCAGCAGCTTTGTGGAGGGGAACACTGAAGCTTTCTTT
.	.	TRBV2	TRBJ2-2	CASSRVGELFF	TGTGCCAGCAGCCGTGTCGGGGAGCTGTTTTTT
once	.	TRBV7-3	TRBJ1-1	CASSYAVDTEAFF	TGTGCCAGCAGCTACGCAGTGGACACTGAAGCTTTCTTT
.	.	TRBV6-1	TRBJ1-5	CASSESGMEGTSPQHF	TGTGCCAGCAGTGAATCAGGTATGGAGGGCACTAGCCCCCAGCATTTT
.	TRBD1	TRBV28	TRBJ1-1	CASSSPGGAGDTEAFF	TGTGCCAGCAGTTCCCCAGGGGGCGCGGGGGACACTGAAGCTTTCTTT
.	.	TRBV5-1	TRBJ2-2	CASSLVQGNTGELFF	TGCGCCAGCAGCTTGGTGCAGGGGAACACCGGGGAGCTGTTTTTT